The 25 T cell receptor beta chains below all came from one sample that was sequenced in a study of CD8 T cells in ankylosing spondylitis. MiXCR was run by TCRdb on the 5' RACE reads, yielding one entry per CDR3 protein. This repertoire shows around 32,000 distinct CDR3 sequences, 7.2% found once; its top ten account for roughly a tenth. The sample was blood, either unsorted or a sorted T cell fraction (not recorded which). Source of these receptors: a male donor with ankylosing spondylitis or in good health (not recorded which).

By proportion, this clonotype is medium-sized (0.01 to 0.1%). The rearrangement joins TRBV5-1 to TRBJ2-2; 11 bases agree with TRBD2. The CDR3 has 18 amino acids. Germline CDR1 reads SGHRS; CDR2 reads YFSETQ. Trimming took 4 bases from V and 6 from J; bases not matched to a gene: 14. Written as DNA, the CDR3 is TGCGCCAGCAGCCCCCTCCTAGCGGGAGGACAGGGCGCCGGGGAGCTGTTTTTT. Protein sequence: CASSPLLAGGQGAGELFF. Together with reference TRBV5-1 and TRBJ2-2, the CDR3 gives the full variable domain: KAGVTQTPRYLIKTRGQQVTLSCSPISGHRSVSWYQQTPGQGLQFLFEYFSETQRNKGNFPGRFSGRQFSNSRSEMNVSTLELGDSALYLCASSPLLAGGQGAGELFFGEGSRLTVL.

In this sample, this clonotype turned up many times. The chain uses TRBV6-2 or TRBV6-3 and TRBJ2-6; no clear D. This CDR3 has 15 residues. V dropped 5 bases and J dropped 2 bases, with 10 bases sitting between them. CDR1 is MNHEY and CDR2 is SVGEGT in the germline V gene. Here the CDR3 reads CASSLRVPGANVLTF. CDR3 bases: TGTGCCAGCAGTCTAAGGGTGCCTGGGGCCAACGTCCTGACTTTC.

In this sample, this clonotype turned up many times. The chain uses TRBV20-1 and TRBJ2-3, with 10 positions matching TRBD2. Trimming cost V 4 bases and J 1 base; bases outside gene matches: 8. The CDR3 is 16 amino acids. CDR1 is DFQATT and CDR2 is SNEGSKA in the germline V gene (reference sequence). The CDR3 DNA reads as TGCAGTGCTACTAGCGGGAGTCCTACAGGCACAGATACGCAGTATTTT. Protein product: CSATSGSPTGTDTQYF.

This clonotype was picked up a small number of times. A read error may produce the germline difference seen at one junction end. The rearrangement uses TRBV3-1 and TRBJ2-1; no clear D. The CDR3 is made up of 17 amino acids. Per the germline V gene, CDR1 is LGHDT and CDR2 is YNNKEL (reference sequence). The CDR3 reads CATSQLRQASSYNEQFF. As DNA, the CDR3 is TGTGCCACCAGCCAATTGCGTCAAGCGAGCTCCTACAATGAGCAGTTCTTC.

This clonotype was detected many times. The DNA for the CDR3 is TGCAGTCGCTCGCCGGGACTAGCGTACAATGAGCAGTTCTTC. Its protein is CSRSPGLAYNEQFF. J is TRBJ2-1 and V is TRBV20-1, with TRBD2 matching 10 bases. Trimming at V came to 8 bases and at J to 4 bases, leaving 8 bases not matched to a gene. The germline V gene has CDR1 DFQATT and CDR2 SNEGSKA (reference sequence). The CDR3 is 14 amino acids.

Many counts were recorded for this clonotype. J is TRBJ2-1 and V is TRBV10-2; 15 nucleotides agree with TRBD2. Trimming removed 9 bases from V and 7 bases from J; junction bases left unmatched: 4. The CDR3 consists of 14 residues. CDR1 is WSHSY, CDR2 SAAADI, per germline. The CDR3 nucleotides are TGCGCCAGTGGGACTAGCGGGGGGAGGAATGAGCAGTTCTTC. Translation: CASGTSGGRNEQFF.

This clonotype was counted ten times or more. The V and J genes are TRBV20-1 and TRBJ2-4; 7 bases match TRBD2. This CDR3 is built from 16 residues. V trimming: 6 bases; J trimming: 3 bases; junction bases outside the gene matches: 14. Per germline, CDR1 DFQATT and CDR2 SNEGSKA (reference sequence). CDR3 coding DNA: TGCAGTGCCCCCCCTCCGGGGCTAGCGGACAAAAACATTCAGTACTTC. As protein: CSAPPPGLADKNIQYF.

DNA of the CDR3: TGTGCCAGCAGCCAAGAGGCCCAAGAGACCCAGTACTTC. Its translation is CASSQEAQETQYF. The chain is built from TRBV4-2 and TRBJ2-5; no reliable D call. The CDR3 covers 13 residues. Germline values: CDR1 LGHNA, CDR2 YNFKEQ. Trimming cost V 0 bases and J 1 base, with 3 bases left between them.

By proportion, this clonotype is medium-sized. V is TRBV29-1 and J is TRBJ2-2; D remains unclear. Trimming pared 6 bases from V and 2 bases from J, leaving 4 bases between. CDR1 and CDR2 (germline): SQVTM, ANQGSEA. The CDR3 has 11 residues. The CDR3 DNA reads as TGCAGCGTGCGAAACACCGGGGAGCTGTTTTTT. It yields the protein CSVRNTGELFF.

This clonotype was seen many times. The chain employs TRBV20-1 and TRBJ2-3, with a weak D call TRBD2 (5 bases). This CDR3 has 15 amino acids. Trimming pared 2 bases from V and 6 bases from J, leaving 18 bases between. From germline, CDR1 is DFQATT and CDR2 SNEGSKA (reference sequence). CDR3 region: CSARFLGEALDTQYF. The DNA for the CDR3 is TGCAGTGCTAGATTTTTGGGAGAAGCGCTGGATACGCAGTATTTT.

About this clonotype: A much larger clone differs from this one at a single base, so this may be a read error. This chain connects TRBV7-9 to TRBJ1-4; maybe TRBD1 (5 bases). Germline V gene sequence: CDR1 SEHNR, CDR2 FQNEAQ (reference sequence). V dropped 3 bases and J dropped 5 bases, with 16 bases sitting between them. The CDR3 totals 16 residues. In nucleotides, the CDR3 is TGTGCCAGCAGCTTGGCCGGGGCAGGTTTCAATGAAAAACTGTTTTTT. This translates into CASSLAGAGFNEKLFF.

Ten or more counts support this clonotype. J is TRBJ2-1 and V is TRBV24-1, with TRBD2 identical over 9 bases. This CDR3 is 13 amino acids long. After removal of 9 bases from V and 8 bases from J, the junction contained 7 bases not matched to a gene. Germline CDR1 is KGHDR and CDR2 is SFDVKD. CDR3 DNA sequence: TGTGCCACCGTTAGCGGGAGAGGCGATGAGCAGTTCTTC. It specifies CATVSGRGDEQFF.

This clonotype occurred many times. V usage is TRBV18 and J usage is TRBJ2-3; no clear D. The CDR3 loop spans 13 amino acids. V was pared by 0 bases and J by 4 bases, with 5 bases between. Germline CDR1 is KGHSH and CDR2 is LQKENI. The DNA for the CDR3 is TGTGCCAGCTCACCACCGAGTGCAGATACGCAGTATTTT. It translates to CASSPPSADTQYF.

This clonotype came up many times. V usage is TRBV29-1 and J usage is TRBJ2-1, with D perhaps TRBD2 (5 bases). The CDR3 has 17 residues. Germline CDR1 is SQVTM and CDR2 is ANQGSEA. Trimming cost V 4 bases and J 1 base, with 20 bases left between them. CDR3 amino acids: CSVGTPSDWVSYNEQFF. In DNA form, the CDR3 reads TGCAGCGTTGGAACGCCCTCGGACTGGGTATCCTACAATGAGCAGTTCTTC.

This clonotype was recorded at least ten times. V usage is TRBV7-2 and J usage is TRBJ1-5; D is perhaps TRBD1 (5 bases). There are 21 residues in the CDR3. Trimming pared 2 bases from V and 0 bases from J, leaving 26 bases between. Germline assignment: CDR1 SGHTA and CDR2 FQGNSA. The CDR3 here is CASSLFPKRDSHHYSNQPQHF. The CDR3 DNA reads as TGTGCCAGCAGCTTATTCCCTAAGAGAGACAGCCACCACTATAGCAATCAGCCCCAGCATTTT.

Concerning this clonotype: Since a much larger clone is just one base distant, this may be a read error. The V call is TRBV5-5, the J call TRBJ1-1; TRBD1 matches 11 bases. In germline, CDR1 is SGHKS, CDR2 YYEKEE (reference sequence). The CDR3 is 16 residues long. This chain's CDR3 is CANSFGTGGMVTEAFF. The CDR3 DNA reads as TGTGCCAACAGCTTCGGGACAGGGGGTATGGTTACTGAAGCTTTCTTT.

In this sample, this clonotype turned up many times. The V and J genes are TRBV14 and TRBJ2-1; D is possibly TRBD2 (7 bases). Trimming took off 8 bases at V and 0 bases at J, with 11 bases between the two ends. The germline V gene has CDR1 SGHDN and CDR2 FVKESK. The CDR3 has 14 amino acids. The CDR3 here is CASGGASSYNEQFF. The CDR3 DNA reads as TGTGCCAGCGGGGGGGCGAGCTCCTACAATGAGCAGTTCTTC.

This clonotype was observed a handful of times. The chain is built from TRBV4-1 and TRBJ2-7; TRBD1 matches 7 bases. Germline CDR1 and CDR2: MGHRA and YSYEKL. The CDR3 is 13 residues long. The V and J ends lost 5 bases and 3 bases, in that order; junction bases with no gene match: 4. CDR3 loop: CASSSRDSYEQYF. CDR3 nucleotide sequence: TGCGCCAGCAGCTCCCGGGACAGCTACGAGCAGTACTTC.

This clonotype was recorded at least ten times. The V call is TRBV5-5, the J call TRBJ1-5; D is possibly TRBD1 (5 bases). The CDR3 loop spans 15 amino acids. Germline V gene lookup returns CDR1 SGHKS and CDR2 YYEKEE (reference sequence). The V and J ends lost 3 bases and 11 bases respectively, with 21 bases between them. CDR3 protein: CASSYGSSGRQSQHF. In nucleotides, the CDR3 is TGTGCCAGCAGCTATGGGTCATCTGGGAGACAGTCCCAGCATTTT.

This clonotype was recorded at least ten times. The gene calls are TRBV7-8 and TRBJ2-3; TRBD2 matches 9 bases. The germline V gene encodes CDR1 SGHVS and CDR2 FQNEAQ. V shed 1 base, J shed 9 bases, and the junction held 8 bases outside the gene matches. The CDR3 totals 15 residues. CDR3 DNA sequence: TGTGCCAGCAGCTTAGGCGGTAGCGGGAGAGGGACGCAGTATTTT. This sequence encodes CASSLGGSGRGTQYF.

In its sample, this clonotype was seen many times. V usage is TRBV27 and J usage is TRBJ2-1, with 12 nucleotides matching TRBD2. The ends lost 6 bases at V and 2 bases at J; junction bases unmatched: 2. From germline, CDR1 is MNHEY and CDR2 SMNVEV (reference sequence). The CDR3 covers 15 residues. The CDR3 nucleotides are TGTGCCAGCAGCCGGACTAGCGGGACCTACAATGAGCAGTTCTTC. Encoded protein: CASSRTSGTYNEQFF.

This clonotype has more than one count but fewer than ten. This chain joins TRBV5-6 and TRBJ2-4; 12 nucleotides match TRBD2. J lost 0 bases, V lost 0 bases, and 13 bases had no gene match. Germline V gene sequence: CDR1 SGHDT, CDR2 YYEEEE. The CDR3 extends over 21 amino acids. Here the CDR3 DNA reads TGTGCCAGCAGCTTGGAGGGCCCGGGACTAGCGGGCGACCTAGCCAAAAACATTCAGTACTTC. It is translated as CASSLEGPGLAGDLAKNIQYF.

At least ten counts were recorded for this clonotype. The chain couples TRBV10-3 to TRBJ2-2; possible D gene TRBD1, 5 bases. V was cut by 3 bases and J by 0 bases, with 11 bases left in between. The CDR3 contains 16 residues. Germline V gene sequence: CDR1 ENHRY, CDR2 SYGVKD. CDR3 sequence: CAISEAGMSNTGELFF. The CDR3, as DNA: TGTGCCATCAGTGAAGCAGGGATGTCGAACACCGGGGAGCTGTTTTTT.

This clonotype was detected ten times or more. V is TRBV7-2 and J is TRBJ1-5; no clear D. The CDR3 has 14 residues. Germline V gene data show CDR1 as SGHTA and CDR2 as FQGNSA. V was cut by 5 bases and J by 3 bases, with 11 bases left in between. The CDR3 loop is CASSPSGFNQPQHF. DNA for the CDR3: TGTGCCAGCAGCCCTAGCGGATTCAATCAGCCCCAGCATTTT. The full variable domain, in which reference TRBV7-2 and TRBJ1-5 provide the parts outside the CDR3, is GAGVSQSPSNKVTEKGKDVELRCDPISGHTALYWYRQSLGQGLEFLIYFQGNSAPDKSGLPSDRFSAERTGGSVSTLTIQRTQQEDSAVYLCASSPSGFNQPQHFGDGTRLSIL.

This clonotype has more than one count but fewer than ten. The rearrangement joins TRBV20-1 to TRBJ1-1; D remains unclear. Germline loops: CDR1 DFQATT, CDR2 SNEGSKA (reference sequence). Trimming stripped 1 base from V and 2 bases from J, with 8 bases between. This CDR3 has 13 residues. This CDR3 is CSARVGSNTEAFF. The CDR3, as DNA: TGCAGTGCTAGAGTTGGCAGCAACACTGAAGCTTTCTTT.